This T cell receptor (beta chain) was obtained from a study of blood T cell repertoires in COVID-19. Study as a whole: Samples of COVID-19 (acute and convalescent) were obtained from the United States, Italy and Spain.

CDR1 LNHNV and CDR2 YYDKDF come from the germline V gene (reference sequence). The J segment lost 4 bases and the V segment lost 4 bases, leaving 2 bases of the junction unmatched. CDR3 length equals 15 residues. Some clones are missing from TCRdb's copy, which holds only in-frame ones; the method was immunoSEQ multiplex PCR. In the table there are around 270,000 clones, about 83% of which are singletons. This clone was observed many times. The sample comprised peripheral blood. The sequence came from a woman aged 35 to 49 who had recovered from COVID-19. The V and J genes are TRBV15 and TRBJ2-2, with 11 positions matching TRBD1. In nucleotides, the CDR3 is TGTGCCACCAGCACCGGGACAGGGGGCACCGGGGAGCTGTTTTTT. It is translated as CATSTGTGGTGELFF.